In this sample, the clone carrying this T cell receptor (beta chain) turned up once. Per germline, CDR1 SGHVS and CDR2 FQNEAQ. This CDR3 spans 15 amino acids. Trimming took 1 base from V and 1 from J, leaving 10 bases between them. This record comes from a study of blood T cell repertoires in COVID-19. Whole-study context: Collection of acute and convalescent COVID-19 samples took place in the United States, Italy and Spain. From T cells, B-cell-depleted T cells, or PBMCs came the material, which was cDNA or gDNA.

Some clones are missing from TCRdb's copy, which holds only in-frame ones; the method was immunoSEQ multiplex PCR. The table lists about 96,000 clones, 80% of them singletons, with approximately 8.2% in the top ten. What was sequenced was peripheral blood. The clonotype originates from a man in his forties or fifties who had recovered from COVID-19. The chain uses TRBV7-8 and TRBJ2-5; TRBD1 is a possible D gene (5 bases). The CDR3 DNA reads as TGTGCCAGCAGCTTAGGGTGGCAGGGCCAAGAGACCCAGTACTTC. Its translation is CASSLGWQGQETQYF.